Below are 17 T cell receptor beta chains sequenced from a single sample in a study of a mutant IDH1 vaccine in newly diagnosed glioma. Noted time point: week 35, safety follow-up. Each dose delivered 300 ug of mutant IDH1 20-mer peptide subcutaneously with imiquimod. Sequenced by immunoSEQ multiplex PCR; TCRdb stores in-frame clones only, minus some. This sample carries just under 70,000 clones, 84% of them seen once, and the ten largest clones take approximately 12%. For these receptors, no antigen is known. Sample: PBMCs, taken from a glioma patient whose treatment included an IDH1 peptide vaccine. These receptors were taken from a man aged 18 to 29 with glioma.

V and J are TRBV5-6 and TRBJ1-2; 7 nucleotides align to TRBD1. Germline lookup yields CDR1 SGHDT and CDR2 YYEEEE. The junction had 8 bases not matched to a gene; V was cut back by 1 base and J by 2 bases. The CDR3 spans 16 residues. The CDR3: CASSLFLIQGNYGYTF. CDR3 sequence (DNA): TGTGCCAGCAGCTTGTTTCTTATACAGGGGAACTATGGCTACACCTTC.

The V and J genes are TRBV2 and TRBJ1-2, with TRBD1 identical over 7 bases. The CDR3 is 17 amino acids. Germline values: CDR1 SNHLY, CDR2 FYNNEI. The V and J ends lost 4 bases and 4 bases, in that order; junction bases with no gene match: 15. CDR3 loop: CASSVGGGQPSLYGYTF. CDR3 coding DNA: TGTGCCAGCAGTGTAGGGGGGGGACAGCCTTCACTCTATGGCTACACCTTC. Full variable domain (missing parts from reference TRBV2 and TRBJ1-2): EPEVTQTPSHQVTQMGQEVILRCVPISNHLYFYWYRQILGQKVEFLVSFYNNEISEKSEIFDDQFSVERPDGSNFTLKIRSTKLEDSAMYFCASSVGGGQPSLYGYTFGSGTRLTVV.

The rearrangement joins TRBV30 to TRBJ2-2; D unresolved. CDR1 and CDR2 from the germline V gene are GTSNPN and SVGIG (reference sequence). The CDR3 length is 12 residues. V was pared by 2 bases and J by 4 bases, with 5 bases between. The CDR3: CAWSYGTGELFF. CDR3 coding DNA: TGTGCCTGGAGTTATGGCACCGGGGAGCTGTTTTTT.

The chain recombines TRBV6-5 with TRBJ1-1; unclear D gene. This CDR3 spans 15 amino acids. V was pared by 8 bases and J by 4 bases, with 20 bases between. Germline V gene data show CDR1 as MNHEY and CDR2 as SVGAGI. CDR3 region: CASGGQGSVPTEAFF. DNA of the CDR3: TGTGCCAGCGGTGGTCAAGGGTCCGTGCCCACTGAAGCTTTCTTT.

This clone came up once. The gene calls are TRBV19 and TRBJ1-2; D gene uncertain. The CDR3 runs to 14 residues. The V and J ends lost 3 bases and 4 bases respectively, with 12 bases between them. From germline, CDR1 is LNHDA and CDR2 SQIVND (reference sequence). The CDR3 sequence is CASSMDGIRYGYTF. CDR3 in DNA: TGTGCCAGTAGTATGGACGGGATCCGCTATGGCTACACCTTC.

The chain recombines TRBV19 with TRBJ1-5, with a tentative D call TRBD1 (5 bases). This CDR3 contains 15 residues. Trimming cost V 5 bases and J 5 bases, with 16 bases left between them. Germline V lookup: CDR1 LNHDA, CDR2 SQIVND (reference sequence). CDR3 in amino acids: CASSFHQRGDQPQHF. The CDR3 DNA sequence: TGTGCCAGTAGTTTTCACCAGAGGGGAGATCAGCCCCAGCATTTT.

The CDR3 loop is CASSLGTHYEQYF. The CDR3 DNA reads TGTGCCAGCAGCTTGGGGACACACTACGAGCAGTACTTC. The chain uses TRBV5-6 and TRBJ2-7, with D possibly matching TRBD1 (5 bases). The V and J ends lost 0 bases and 3 bases respectively, with 7 bases between them. This CDR3 contains 13 residues. Germline loops: CDR1 SGHDT, CDR2 YYEEEE. The whole variable domain, remainder taken from reference TRBV5-6 and TRBJ2-7, is DAGVTQSPTHLIKTRGQQVTLRCSPKSGHDTVSWYQQALGQGPQFIFQYYEEEERQRGNFPDRFSGHQFPNYSSELNVNALLLGDSALYLCASSLGTHYEQYFGPGTRLTVT.

The chain carries TRBV5-6 and TRBJ2-7; no clear D. The CDR3 contains 17 residues. The ends were cut back, 0 bases at V and 0 bases at J, with 16 bases in the middle. Germline loops: CDR1 SGHDT, CDR2 YYEEEE. The CDR3 nucleotides read TGTGCCAGCAGCTTGGTGTCTTTGAGACGCAGCTCCTACGAGCAGTACTTC. Its protein is CASSLVSLRRSSYEQYF. The full variable domain, with the rest looked up from reference TRBV5-6 and TRBJ2-7, is DAGVTQSPTHLIKTRGQQVTLRCSPKSGHDTVSWYQQALGQGPQFIFQYYEEEERQRGNFPDRFSGHQFPNYSSELNVNALLLGDSALYLCASSLVSLRRSSYEQYFGPGTRLTVT.

The rearrangement links TRBV19 to TRBJ1-5; the D gene is possibly TRBD1 (5 bases). Between the trimmed V and J ends, which lost 5 bases and 1 base, there was a span of 12 bases. The CDR3 contains 15 residues. Germline CDR1 LNHDA, CDR2 SQIVND (reference sequence). CDR3 sequence reads: CASSLLGASNQPQHF. CDR3 sequence (DNA): TGTGCCAGTAGTTTACTCGGGGCCAGCAATCAGCCCCAGCATTTT.

The chain uses TRBV28 and TRBJ2-7; 10 nucleotides align to TRBD1. In germline, CDR1 is MDHEN, CDR2 SYDVKM. The CDR3 totals 15 residues. J lost 1 base, V lost 4 bases, and 4 bases had no gene match. The CDR3 sequence is CASSSTGGRSYEQYF. In DNA form, the CDR3 reads TGTGCCAGCAGTTCGACAGGGGGCAGGTCCTACGAGCAGTACTTC.

The chain joins TRBV5-5 to TRBJ1-1; D is uncertain. The germline V gene has CDR1 SGHKS and CDR2 YYEKEE (reference sequence). The ends were cut back, 2 bases at V and 0 bases at J, with 5 bases in the middle. The length of the CDR3 is 13 residues. The CDR3 coding sequence is TGTGCCAGCAGCTTTGGGATGAACACTGAAGCTTTCTTT. It is translated as CASSFGMNTEAFF. The entire variable domain, with the rest obtained from reference TRBV5-5 and TRBJ1-1, is as follows: DAGVTQSPTHLIKTRGQQVTLRCSPISGHKSVSWYQQVLGQGPQFIFQYYEKEERGRGNFPDRFSARQFPNYSSELNVNALLLGDSALYLCASSFGMNTEAFFGQGTRLTVV.

J is TRBJ1-1 and V is TRBV19; D might be TRBD1 (6 bases). Germline V lookup: CDR1 LNHDA, CDR2 SQIVND (reference sequence). The ends were cut back, 7 bases at V and 1 base at J, with 13 bases in the middle. CDR3 size: 14 residues. The CDR3 DNA sequence: TGTGCCAGTAAACTGGGGGCAGGGAACACTGAAGCTTTCTTT. Its protein product is CASKLGAGNTEAFF.

The rearrangement joins TRBV5-5 to TRBJ1-1; maybe TRBD1 (5 bases). The CDR3 spans 15 residues. The V gene lost 2 bases and the J gene lost 11 bases, with 22 bases spanning the gap. Germline values: CDR1 SGHKS, CDR2 YYEKEE (reference sequence). The CDR3 sequence is CASSLGRDPPLGAFF. The CDR3 coding sequence is TGTGCCAGCAGCTTAGGCCGGGACCCACCCCTCGGGGCTTTCTTT.

As to this clone: Other nucleotide sequences from this sample produce the same CDR3. The chain carries TRBV30 and TRBJ2-7; TRBD1 might be the D (5 bases). Between the trimmed V and J ends, which lost 0 bases and 4 bases, there was a span of 7 bases. Per germline, CDR1 GTSNPN and CDR2 SVGIG (reference sequence). The CDR3 runs 12 residues. CDR3 region: CAWSVRGYEQYF. The CDR3 DNA follows: TGTGCCTGGAGTGTAAGGGGTTACGAGCAGTACTTC. Looking up the rest from reference TRBV30 and TRBJ2-7 gives the full variable domain: SQTIHQWPATLVQPVGSPLSLECTVEGTSNPNLYWYRQAAGRGLQLLFYSVGIGQISSEVPQNLSASRPQDRQFILSSKKLLLSDSGFYLCAWSVRGYEQYFGPGTRLTVT.

The chain links TRBV6-1 to TRBJ2-1; 8 nucleotides line up with TRBD1. The CDR3 runs to 16 residues. J gave up 6 bases and V 3 bases, and 10 bases lay outside the gene matches. The germline gives CDR1 MNHNS, CDR2 SASEGT. CDR3 nucleotides: TGTGCCAGCAGTGACCCCAGGGGGCCCCAAGGCAATGAGCAGTTCTTC. Its translation is CASSDPRGPQGNEQFF.

The chain employs TRBV9 and TRBJ2-1; 9 nucleotides match TRBD2. Germline V CDR1 and CDR2: SGDLS, YYNGEE. The CDR3 is 15 amino acids. The junction had 5 bases not matched to a gene; V was cut back by 0 bases and J by 7 bases. The CDR3 nucleotides are TGTGCCAGCAGCGTAGTGTCGACTAGCGGAAATGAGCAGTTCTTC. This encodes CASSVVSTSGNEQFF.

The chain combines TRBV4-2 with TRBJ1-2; a possible D gene is TRBD1 (5 bases). Between the trimmed V and J ends, which lost 2 bases and 4 bases, there was a span of 17 bases. Germline CDR1 reads LGHNA; CDR2 reads YNFKEQ. The CDR3 sequence is 16 residues long. CDR3 nucleotide sequence: TGTGCCAGCAGCCAATTGGGTTCGGGGACCCTCTATGGCTACACCTTC. This sequence encodes CASSQLGSGTLYGYTF.